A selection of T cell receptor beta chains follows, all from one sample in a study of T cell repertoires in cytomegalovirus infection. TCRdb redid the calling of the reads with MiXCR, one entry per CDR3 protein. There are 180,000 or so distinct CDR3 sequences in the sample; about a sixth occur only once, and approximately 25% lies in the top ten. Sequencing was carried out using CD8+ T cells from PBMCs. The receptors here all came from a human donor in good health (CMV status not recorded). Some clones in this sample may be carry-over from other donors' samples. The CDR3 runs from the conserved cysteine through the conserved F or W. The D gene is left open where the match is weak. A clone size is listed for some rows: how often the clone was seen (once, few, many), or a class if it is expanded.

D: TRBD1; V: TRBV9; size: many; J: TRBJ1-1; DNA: TGTGCCAGCAGCTTACTCCGGGACAGCAAGGAGGCTTTCTTT; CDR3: CASSLLRDSKEAFF
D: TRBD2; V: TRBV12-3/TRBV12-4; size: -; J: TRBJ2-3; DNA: TGTGCCAGCATCGAGCTAGCGGGGGGCACAGATACGCAGTATTTT; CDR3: CASIELAGGTDTQYF
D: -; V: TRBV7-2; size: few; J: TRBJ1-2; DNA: TGTGCCAGCAGCCGGTCGTACGGCTACACCTTC; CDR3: CASSRSYGYTF
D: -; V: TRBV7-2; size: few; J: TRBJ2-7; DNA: TGTGCCAGCAGCTTGCACGTCGGGACGGTTCAGGAAGAGCAGTACTTC; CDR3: CASSLHVGTVQEEQYF
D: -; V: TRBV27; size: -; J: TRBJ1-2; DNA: TGTGCCAGCAGTGATGGAGTCGGGCTTTATGGCTACACCTTC; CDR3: CASSDGVGLYGYTF
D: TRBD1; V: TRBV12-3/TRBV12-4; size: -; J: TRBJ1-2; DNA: TGTGCCAGCAGGCTCCAGGGGGGGCTGTATGGCTACACCTTC; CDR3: CASRLQGGLYGYTF
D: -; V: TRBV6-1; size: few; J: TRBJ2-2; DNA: TGTGCCAGCAGCGCCTCCAACACCGGGGAGCTGTTTTTT; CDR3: CASSASNTGELFF
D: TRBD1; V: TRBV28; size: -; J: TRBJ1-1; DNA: TGTGCCAGCAGTTCACCGACAGGGCCTGGGGCTTTCTTT; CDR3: CASSSPTGPGAFF
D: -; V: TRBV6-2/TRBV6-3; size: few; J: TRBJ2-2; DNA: TGTGCCAGCACCCTCAACACCGGGGAGCTGTTTTTT; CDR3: CASTLNTGELFF
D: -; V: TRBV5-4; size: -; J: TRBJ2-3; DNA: TGTGCCAGCAGCTTAAGAGAAGATACGCAGTATTTT; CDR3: CASSLREDTQYF
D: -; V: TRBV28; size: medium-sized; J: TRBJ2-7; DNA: TGTGCCAGCAGTGACGGACAGTGGGACTACGAGCAGTACTTC; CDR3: CASSDGQWDYEQYF
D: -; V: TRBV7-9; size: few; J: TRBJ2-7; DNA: TGTGCCAGCAGCCCCACGGCAGGGAAAGGCGAGCAGTACTTC; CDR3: CASSPTAGKGEQYF
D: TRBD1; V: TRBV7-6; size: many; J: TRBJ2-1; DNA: TGTGCCAGCAGCCCGGACAGGGATTCCTACAATGAGCAGTTCTTC; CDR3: CASSPDRDSYNEQFF
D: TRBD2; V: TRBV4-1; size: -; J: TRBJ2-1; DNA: TGCGCCAGCAGCCAAGTTCTAGCGGGACACAATGAGCAGTTCTTC; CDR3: CASSQVLAGHNEQFF
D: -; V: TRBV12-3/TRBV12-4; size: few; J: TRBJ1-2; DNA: TGTGCCAGCAGTTTCGAAGCGGGCTTCGGGGTAGGGGGCTACACCTTC; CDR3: CASSFEAGFGVGGYTF